Listed below are T cell receptor beta chains from one sample, sequenced in a study of cytomegalovirus exposure and HLA in healthy donors. Only in-frame clones appear in the TCRdb table, and some are missing; sequencing was by immunoSEQ multiplex PCR. The sample has 150,000 to 160,000 clones, more than 75% seen once; the top ten hold around 6%. The sample taken for sequencing was PBMCs. Receptors were obtained from a middle-aged woman in good health and CMV-seropositive. Both conserved end residues are part of each CDR3. The D gene is left open where the match is weak. The size of a clone is reported for some rows only, either as once, few or many, or as a class for expanded clones.

V gene	J gene	D gene	clone size	CDR3 protein	CDR3 DNA
TRBV7-9	TRBJ1-1	.	.	CASSEGTEAFF	TGTGCCAGCAGCGAGGGTACTGAAGCTTTCTTT
TRBV2	TRBJ2-1	TRBD2	.	CASRIGTSIINEQFF	TGTGCCAGCAGAATCGGGACTAGCATCATCAATGAGCAGTTCTTC
TRBV6-5	TRBJ2-7	.	.	CASSYVAGTYEQYF	TGTGCCAGCAGTTACGTGGCAGGGACCTACGAGCAGTACTTC
TRBV7-2	TRBJ2-7	TRBD2	.	CASRRTSGTSYEQYF	TGTGCCAGCAGAAGGACTAGCGGGACCTCCTACGAGCAGTACTTC
TRBV10-3	TRBJ2-1	TRBD2	.	CAISDQTSGLYNEQFF	TGTGCCATCAGTGACCAGACTAGCGGGCTCTACAATGAGCAGTTCTTC
TRBV5-5	TRBJ1-5	TRBD1	.	CASSPQGVAQPQHF	TGTGCCAGCAGCCCCCAGGGGGTAGCTCAGCCCCAGCATTTT
TRBV30	TRBJ1-5	.	.	CAWSTRRGDQPQHF	TGTGCCTGGAGTACCCGGCGGGGGGATCAGCCCCAGCATTTT
TRBV5-1	TRBJ2-1	TRBD2	.	CASISGTSGVFEQFF	TGCGCCAGCATATCCGGGACTAGCGGGGTGTTTGAGCAGTTCTTC
TRBV27	TRBJ2-1	.	.	CASSQPGTPYNEQFF	TGTGCCAGCAGCCAACCCGGGACTCCTTACAATGAGCAGTTCTTC
TRBV5-1	TRBJ2-5	TRBD2	once	CASSSGLAGPGLRETQYF	TGCGCCAGCAGCTCCGGATTAGCGGGACCTGGCTTGCGGGAGACCCAGTACTTC
TRBV18	TRBJ2-1	TRBD1	.	CASSLDRDSYNEQFF	TGTGCCAGCTCCCTAGACAGGGACTCCTACAATGAGCAGTTCTTC
TRBV5-1	TRBJ2-1	TRBD2	.	CASSLAGLAETNEQFF	TGCGCCAGCAGCTTGGCAGGCCTAGCGGAAACGAATGAGCAGTTCTTC
TRBV7-8	TRBJ1-2	.	few	CASSLGDVPGGYTF	TGTGCCAGCAGCCTAGGGGATGTTCCGGGGGGCTACACCTTC
TRBV4-2	TRBJ2-3	TRBD2	.	CASSLLLSGPTSTDTQYF	TGTGCCAGCAGCCTCTTGCTTAGCGGGCCAACTAGCACAGATACGCAGTATTTT
TRBV2	TRBJ2-7	TRBD1	.	CASTGTGLYEQYF	TGTGCCAGCACCGGGACAGGGCTCTACGAGCAGTACTTC
TRBV21-1	TRBJ2-7	.	.	CASSKDGREGYVEQYF	TGTGCCAGCAGCAAAGATGGGCGGGAGGGGTATGTGGAGCAGTACTTC
TRBV10-1	TRBJ2-3	.	few	CASSPSALSSPQYF	TGCGCCAGCAGTCCTTCGGCCCTTAGTAGCCCGCAGTATTTT
TRBV30	TRBJ2-7	TRBD2	once	CAWSSSGPPLEQYF	TGTGCCTGGAGTTCTAGCGGGCCGCCTCTCGAGCAGTACTTC
TRBV29-1	TRBJ2-7	TRBD2	.	CSVKSLAGVSSHEQYF	TGCAGCGTTAAGAGCCTAGCGGGAGTTAGTTCCCACGAGCAGTACTTC
TRBV15	TRBJ2-5	.	.	CATSRDHPSAQETQYF	TGTGCCACCAGCAGAGATCATCCTAGCGCACAAGAGACCCAGTACTTC
TRBV27	TRBJ1-1	TRBD1	.	CASTGQGYTEAFF	TGTGCCAGCACCGGACAGGGGTACACTGAAGCTTTCTTT
TRBV6-6	TRBJ1-3	.	.	CASRETATYSGNTIYF	TGTGCCAGCAGAGAGACAGCAACTTACTCTGGAAACACCATATATTTT
TRBV6-1	TRBJ2-1	.	once	CASSEVGSRGEQFF	TGTGCCAGCAGTGAAGTCGGTAGCCGGGGTGAGCAGTTCTTC
TRBV7-9	TRBJ2-1	.	.	CASSLLTGRGHNEQFF	TGTGCCAGCAGCTTATTGACAGGCCGGGGTCACAATGAGCAGTTCTTC
TRBV9	TRBJ1-2	TRBD1	.	CASSGDRDYGYTF	TGTGCCAGCAGCGGCGACAGGGACTATGGCTACACCTTC
TRBV9	TRBJ2-2	TRBD1	.	CASSSRDRQTGELFF	TGTGCCAGCAGCAGCCGGGACAGGCAGACCGGGGAGCTGTTTTTT
TRBV7-9	TRBJ1-1	.	.	CASSLTPTEAFF	TGTGCCAGCAGCTTAACTCCGACAGAAGCTTTCTTT
TRBV5-6	TRBJ2-1	TRBD2	few	CASSIRTSAIYNEQFF	TGTGCCAGCAGCATCCGGACTAGCGCCATCTACAATGAGCAGTTCTTC
TRBV19	TRBJ2-7	TRBD2	.	CASSSGRGYEQYF	TGTGCCAGTAGTAGCGGGAGGGGCTACGAGCAGTACTTC
TRBV9	TRBJ2-6	TRBD1	.	CASSVSWGPGQTSGANVLTF	TGTGCCAGCAGCGTATCATGGGGACCGGGACAGACCTCTGGGGCCAACGTCCTGACTTTC
TRBV27	TRBJ2-7	TRBD2	.	CASSLSGRLAGAYEQYF	TGTGCCAGCAGTTTATCGGGGAGACTAGCGGGAGCCTACGAGCAGTACTTC
TRBV15	TRBJ2-7	.	.	CATSRDRISYEQYF	TGTGCCACCAGCAGGGACAGAATCTCCTACGAGCAGTACTTC
TRBV7-2	TRBJ1-1	.	once	CASSLGRSSTEAFF	TGTGCCAGCAGCTTAGGGAGGAGTAGCACTGAAGCTTTCTTT
TRBV27	TRBJ1-3	.	.	CASSLRGQLSSLSGNTIYF	TGTGCCAGCAGTTTAAGGGGCCAGCTCTCCAGCTTATCTGGAAACACCATATATTTT
TRBV6-6	TRBJ2-2	TRBD2	.	CASSPSGRARAGELFF	TGTGCCAGCAGTCCTAGCGGGAGGGCTAGGGCCGGGGAGCTGTTTTTT
TRBV10-2	TRBJ2-5	.	.	CASGARGETQYF	TGCGCCAGCGGCGCAAGAGGGGAGACCCAGTACTTC
TRBV29-1	TRBJ2-7	.	few	CSVQISGYEQYF	TGCAGCGTTCAGATTAGCGGCTACGAGCAGTACTTC
TRBV6-5	TRBJ2-7	TRBD2	.	CASSYSTSGVSYEQYF	TGTGCCAGCAGTTACTCGACTAGCGGGGTTTCCTACGAGCAGTACTTC
TRBV7-8	TRBJ1-1	.	.	CASSLARQFNTEAFF	TGTGCCAGCAGCTTAGCAAGACAGTTTAACACTGAAGCTTTCTTT
TRBV6-5	TRBJ1-1	.	.	CASSYTGTEAFF	TGTGCCAGCAGTTATACGGGCACTGAAGCTTTCTTT
TRBV5-4	TRBJ2-1	TRBD2	.	CASRTSGRGYNEQFF	TGTGCCAGCAGGACTAGCGGGAGGGGCTACAATGAGCAGTTCTTC